The entry below gives a single T cell receptor (beta chain) sequence along with its context. These data come from a study of blood T cell repertoires in COVID-19. Original methodology: Amplification from reference gene primers served as the basis for estimated nucleated cell counts. The data were produced by immunoSEQ multiplex PCR, yet TCRdb's version contains in-frame clones alone and is incomplete. The D gene and trimming were derived from the DNA, and the V and J assignments and clone size from that table. This sample has 30,000 to 40,000 clones, with roughly 86% found just once. The sequencing input was peripheral blood. The clonotype originates from a man between 65 and 80 years old with acute or convalescent COVID-19.

CDR3 residues: CASSPRRGDNSPLHF. The DNA of the CDR3 is TGTGCCAGCAGTCCCCGCCGGGGTGATAATTCACCCCTCCACTTT. This chain connects TRBV27 to TRBJ1-6; no reliable D call. Germline V lookup: CDR1 MNHEY, CDR2 SMNVEV (reference sequence). Trimming shortened V by 5 bases and J by 5 bases, and 13 bases separated the two germline ends. The CDR3 covers 15 residues.